The 18 T cell receptor beta chains in this list originate from one sample, sequenced in a study of blood T cell repertoires in COVID-19. Clones were read by immunoSEQ multiplex PCR, and TCRdb kept only the in-frame ones, dropping some. In the table there are some 250,000 clones, 88% of which are singletons. Input material: peripheral blood. These receptors were obtained from a human donor in a cohort sampled during active COVID-19.

V gene TRBV15 combines with J gene TRBJ2-1; tentative D call: TRBD2 (6 bases). Trimming cost V 1 base and J 0 bases, with 13 bases left between them. The CDR3 contains 17 residues. Germline V gene data show CDR1 as LNHNV and CDR2 as YYDKDF (reference sequence). CDR3 nucleotides: TGTGCCACCAGCAGAGGGAGGGCGAGGGCCTCCTACAATGAGCAGTTCTTC. Translation: CATSRGRARASYNEQFF.

The rearrangement uses TRBV10-3 and TRBJ2-1; TRBD1 agrees at 9 bases. CDR3 length: 21 amino acids. V dropped 4 bases and J dropped 4; count of bases not matched to a gene: 23. Germline assignment: CDR1 ENHRY and CDR2 SYGVKD. Written as DNA, the CDR3 is TGTGCCATCAGTGTGAGTACCCCGGGACAGGGATCTGACTATCATTACAATGAGCAGTTCTTC. Amino acids: CAISVSTPGQGSDYHYNEQFF.

The chain uses TRBV9 and TRBJ1-2; no reliable D call. Germline loops: CDR1 SGDLS, CDR2 YYNGEE. Trimming took off 2 bases at V and 3 bases at J, with 8 bases between the two ends. The CDR3 length is 13 residues. CDR3 protein: CASSVELDYGYTF. The CDR3 DNA reads TGTGCCAGCAGCGTGGAGCTTGACTATGGCTACACCTTC. The variable domain in full, with the rest retrieved from reference TRBV9 and TRBJ1-2, is DSGVTQTPKHLITATGQRVTLRCSPRSGDLSVYWYQQSLDQGLQFLIQYYNGEERAKGNILERFSAQQFPDLHSELNLSSLELGDSALYFCASSVELDYGYTFGSGTRLTVV.

V usage is TRBV14 and J usage is TRBJ1-1; a possible D gene is TRBD1 (6 bases). The V end lost 0 bases, the J end lost 6 bases, and 20 bases lay between the germline ends. This CDR3 contains 17 residues. Germline V CDR1 and CDR2: SGHDN, FVKESK. The CDR3 nucleotides read TGTGCCAGCAGCCAAGATCTGGGCAGGGGAATATACTCTGAAGCTTTCTTT. It specifies CASSQDLGRGIYSEAFF.

The DNA of the CDR3 is TGTGCCAGCCGACCACCAGACTTGTACAATGAGCAGTTCTTC. Amino acids: CASRPPDLYNEQFF. The chain joins TRBV6-6 to TRBJ2-1; D gene unclear. The V gene lost 8 bases and the J gene lost 4 bases, with 15 bases spanning the gap. The CDR3 runs 14 residues. Germline V gene data show CDR1 as MNHNY and CDR2 as SVGAGI (reference sequence).

The chain uses TRBV14 and TRBJ1-3; no clear D gene. CDR1 and CDR2 from the germline V gene are SGHDN and FVKESK. Between the trimmed V and J ends, which lost 4 bases and 0 bases, there was a span of 10 bases. The length of the CDR3 is 15 residues. The CDR3 is CASSRGVHSGNTIYF. The CDR3, as DNA: TGTGCCAGCAGCCGGGGAGTTCACTCTGGAAACACCATATATTTT.

CDR3 nucleotides: TGCGCCAGCAGCCAGGGGTTTACAGGGAACACTGAAGCTTTCTTT. As protein: CASSQGFTGNTEAFF. The chain employs TRBV4-1 and TRBJ1-1; D perhaps matches TRBD1 (5 bases). The germline V gene has CDR1 MGHRA and CDR2 YSYEKL. V lost 3 bases and J lost 1, with 12 bases in between. The CDR3 runs to 15 residues.

This chain connects TRBV7-9 to TRBJ1-1; D is unresolved. There are 11 residues in the CDR3. Germline V gives CDR1 SEHNR, CDR2 FQNEAQ (reference sequence). V was cut by 5 bases and J by 6 bases, with 7 bases left in between. CDR3 sequence: CASSPRAEAFF. The DNA of the CDR3 is TGTGCCAGCAGCCCCCGGGCTGAAGCTTTCTTT.

The chain employs TRBV3-1 (or the pseudogene TRBV3-2) and TRBJ1-2; 10 bases are shared with TRBD1. The germline CDR1 and CDR2 sequences are LGHDT and YNNKEL (reference sequence). V dropped 4 bases and J dropped 8; count of bases not matched to a gene: 16. This CDR3 spans 17 amino acids. CDR3 DNA sequence: TGTGCCAGCAGCCCAACCGGGACAGGGGAAATTACGGGCGGCTACACCTTC. Its translation: CASSPTGTGEITGGYTF.

This rearrangement joins TRBV6-5 to TRBJ1-1; 7 bases agree with TRBD1. V dropped 2 bases and J dropped 11; count of bases not matched to a gene: 8. The CDR3 covers 13 residues. The germline V gene encodes CDR1 MNHEY and CDR2 SVGAGI. CDR3 in amino acids: CASSYVRGQEAFF. DNA of the CDR3: TGTGCCAGCAGTTACGTAAGGGGGCAAGAGGCTTTCTTT.

This clone was counted once. V gene TRBV4-3 combines with J gene TRBJ1-2; 7 bases map to TRBD1. With V trimmed by 1 base and J by 6 bases, 2 bases remained unmatched. Germline values: CDR1 LGHNA, CDR2 YSLEER. The CDR3 covers 13 residues. The CDR3 spells CASSQVTGDGYTF. DNA of the CDR3: TGCGCCAGCAGCCAAGTCACAGGGGATGGCTACACCTTC.

This clone has only one observation. The chain uses TRBV19 and TRBJ2-7, with 7 bases identical to TRBD2. Germline CDR1 LNHDA, CDR2 SQIVND (reference sequence). J lost 3 bases, V lost 11 bases, and 19 bases had no gene match. The CDR3 is 16 residues long. CDR3 sequence: CASSGGFASTGYEQYF. The CDR3 DNA is TGTGCCTCTTCGGGGGGTTTCGCTTCAACCGGCTACGAGCAGTACTTC.

The V gene is TRBV7-3, the J gene TRBJ1-2; D not resolved. CDR1 and CDR2 from the germline V gene are SGHTA and FQGTGA. CDR3 length equals 13 residues. Between the trimmed V and J ends, which lost 5 bases and 8 bases, there was a span of 15 bases. Here the CDR3 DNA reads TGTGCCAGCAGCCCCGACGGGGTGGGCGGCTACACCTTC. Protein product: CASSPDGVGGYTF.

The DNA for the CDR3 is TGTGCCAGCAGCTTAGGACTAGCGGGAGGATACGAGCAGTACTTC. It is translated as CASSLGLAGGYEQYF. This chain uses TRBV5-6 with TRBJ2-7, with TRBD2 matching over 14 bases. J gave up 4 bases and V 2 bases, and 2 bases lay outside the gene matches. Germline V gene data show CDR1 as SGHDT and CDR2 as YYEEEE. The CDR3 covers 15 residues.

The chain joins TRBV30 to TRBJ1-1; D is possibly TRBD1 (5 bases). V was clipped by 4 bases and J by 1 base, with 13 bases between them. The CDR3 contains 14 residues. CDR1 and CDR2 from the germline V gene are GTSNPN and SVGIG (reference sequence). CDR3 residues: CAWIQGTWNTEAFF. For the CDR3, the DNA is TGTGCCTGGATTCAGGGAACGTGGAACACTGAAGCTTTCTTT.

The chain combines TRBV28 with TRBJ1-2, with 7 bases identical to TRBD1. The V gene end was trimmed by 3 bases and the J gene end by 8 bases; junction bases not matched to a gene: 6. This CDR3 is built from 13 residues. Germline V gene lookup returns CDR1 MDHEN and CDR2 SYDVKM. CDR3 residues: CASSLQGQEGYTF. CDR3 DNA: TGTGCCAGCAGTTTGCAAGGACAGGAAGGCTACACCTTC.

This clone was counted between two and nine times. CDR3 sequence reads: CASSASSYEQYF. CDR3 DNA: TGTGCCAGCAGTGCCAGCTCCTACGAGCAGTACTTC. The chain recombines TRBV2 with TRBJ2-7; D remains ambiguous. The length of the CDR3 is 12 residues. The V end was cut by 4 bases, the J end by 0 bases, with 4 bases between. Germline V gives CDR1 SNHLY, CDR2 FYNNEI.

J is TRBJ2-7 and V is TRBV9, with TRBD2 identical over 9 bases. There are 14 residues in the CDR3. Unmatched junction bases numbered 7, after V lost 4 bases and J lost 5 bases. Germline loops: CDR1 SGDLS, CDR2 YYNGEE. The CDR3 loop reads CASSPEGLADEQYF. The CDR3, as DNA: TGTGCCAGCAGCCCCGAGGGACTAGCCGACGAGCAGTACTTC.